This T cell receptor (beta chain) was sequenced in a study of blood T cell repertoires in COVID-19. CDR1 and CDR2 from the germline V gene are SEHNR and FQNEAQ (reference sequence). The length of the CDR3 is 13 residues. V was trimmed by 3 bases and J by 6 bases, leaving 12 bases between them. The protocol was immunoSEQ multiplex PCR, while the TCRdb copy is restricted to in-frame clones and leaves out a portion. The profile shows approximately 180,000 clones, roughly 76% of them singletons. On this clone: The same CDR3 is also encoded by other DNA sequences in this sample.

The chain combines TRBV7-9 with TRBJ2-7; TRBD2 is a possible D gene (7 bases). This sequence originates from a woman older than 75 with COVID-19, enrolled during active disease. The sequencing sample was made of peripheral blood. The CDR3 spells CASSLGGRIEQYF. The CDR3 DNA is TGTGCCAGCAGCTTGGGGGGGCGGATCGAGCAGTACTTC.